This TCR beta chain is drawn from a study of molecular identifiers for immune sequencing clone quantification (dated by TCRdb to 2016 to 2019). Background on the whole study: In a replicate experiment, RNA from around 20,000 or 100,000 naive CD8 T cells was split into five aliquots, four of which were sequenced. The study was a methods study using CD8 T cells to benchmark molecular-identifier clustering-based TCR repertoire sequencing (MIDCIRS) and TCR RNA copy counting.

Broad study findings and their caveats: Even against a background of roughly 1 million naive CD8 T cells, spiked-in Jurkat TCR RNA amounting to a single cell's worth was reported to be detectable. The sizes of highly expanded clones could end up underestimated when identical TCR molecules share a barcode. The naive libraries included spiked-in Jurkat TCR RNA (around 10 copies' worth), and this RNA is not part of the donor repertoire. When barcode sub-clustering was omitted, TCR diversity was inflated by chimeric consensus sequences, with chimeras reaching as high as 47%. In CMV-specific effector cells, over 97% of molecules were held by clones above 20 RNA copies, whereas under 1% of molecules were held by such clones in naive cells. Modeling gave roughly 3 recovered TCR RNA copies per cell versus approximately 9 by digital PCR, implying approximately 30% capture efficiency.

Libraries of naive CD8 T cells were built from anywhere between about 17,000 and 1,000,000 sorted cells, with 10%, 30% or 50% of the purified RNA used. Naive CD8 T cells, defined as CD8+CD4-CCR7+CD45RA+, were FACS-sorted into RLT Plus buffer on a BD FACSAria II. To test detection sensitivity, Jurkat RNA equivalent to more than 8 TCR copies was spiked into samples of roughly 18,000-1,000,000 naive CD8 T cells. CD8 T cells were enriched using RosetteSep CD8+ T Cell Enrichment Cocktail and Ficoll-Paque, and the enriched cells then underwent ACK red cell lysis. This clonotype has only a few counts. No antigen is known for it. No much larger clone exists at a distance of one base, and base qualities are not known. The library relied on PCR. The sequencer was a NextSeq 500. Bulk TCR libraries were made following a previously described method, with the TCR primers given in Table S5. Purification of total RNA was performed with the Qiagen AllPrep DNA/RNA kit. Reads from multiple sequencing runs of the same library were pooled before analysis. Concerning the study's data processing: Reads were retained only if the reads had an exact TCR constant sequence, and the retained reads were trimmed to 150 nt and grouped according to their 12-nt molecular barcodes. Reads within each barcode group were sub-clustered using a 15% Levenshtein threshold, and quality-weighted consensus sequences were constructed for each RNA molecule. Non-functional sequences were discarded, and so were lower-count sequences lying one edit away from another sequence. Barcode sub-clusters with fewer than 20% of the maximum read count were removed, based on fitting two negative binomial distributions. TCRdb itself trimmed the public reads at Q25 with fastp, ran MiXCR and retained productive beta chains. Duplicate CDR3 protein sequences are folded into a single record with the most common DNA and genes. The V and J calls reflect TCRdb's pipeline rather than the authors' work. The sample profile shows just over 95,000 distinct CDR3 sequences; 20% to 25% of them were found once. Together, the top ten hold about 0.94% of the sample.

The CDR3 covers 16 residues, taking in both the cysteine and the phenylalanine. Only the CDR3 DNA is retained, 48 bases long and in frame from the first base. CDR1 and CDR2, per the germline V gene, are SGDLS and YYNGEE. V lost 4 bases and J lost 4 bases, and the count of bases not matched to a germline gene is 7. The source of this sequence is a human donor in good health. Some libraries in this study had Jurkat cell RNA spiked in. This chain joins TRBV9 to TRBJ2-1; a stretch of 11 junction bases matches TRBD2. Sequencing input: naive CD8+ T cells from blood, with Jurkat cell RNA spiked in. This specimen's cell subset or site label, per the study, means: FACS-sorted CD8+CD4-CCR7+CD45RA+ naive T cells. The DNA reads as follows: TGTGCCAGCAGCCCGGTAGCGGGAGGGCCTTACAATGAGCAGTTCTTC. The encoded protein is CASSPVAGGPYNEQFF.